This passage covers 20 T cell receptor beta chains from one sample sequenced in a study of cytomegalovirus exposure and HLA in healthy donors. 60 Vbeta and 13 Jbeta primers were used in PCR. Only in-frame clones appear in the TCRdb table, and some are missing; sequencing was by immunoSEQ multiplex PCR. The table for this sample gives roughly 33,000 clones. The sample consisted of PBMCs. These receptor sequences come from a woman aged 40 to 55 in good health and CMV-seropositive.

The chain uses TRBV4-3 and TRBJ2-1; 9 nucleotides agree with TRBD2. Looked up from germline, CDR1 is LGHNA and CDR2 is YSLEER. After removal of 4 bases from V and 6 bases from J, the junction contained 4 bases not matched to a gene. This CDR3 contains 14 residues. CDR3 bases: TGCGCCAGCAGCCGCAAGACTAGCGGCAATGAGCAGTTCTTC. It translates to CASSRKTSGNEQFF.

The genes are TRBV29-1 and TRBJ2-5; a weak D match, TRBD2 (5 bases). The closer fit of TRBJ2-7 to the DNA end suggests the J call may be wrong. The CDR3 length is 11 residues. From germline, CDR1 is SQVTM and CDR2 ANQGSEA. The CDR3 spells CSGLGGYEQYF. The CDR3 coding sequence is TGCAGCGGGCTTGGAGGTTACGAGCAGTACTTC.

The chain joins TRBV6-5 to TRBJ1-1, with unresolved D. Germline CDR1 is MNHEY and CDR2 is SVGAGI. This CDR3 spans 14 amino acids. The V end was cut by 7 bases, the J end by 1 base, with 13 bases between. CDR3 residues: CASKLRSGNTEAFF. The CDR3 region has the DNA TGTGCCAGCAAATTAAGGAGCGGGAACACTGAAGCTTTCTTT.

The rearrangement uses TRBV18 and TRBJ1-2, with TRBD1 matching 7 bases. V trimming: 3 bases; J trimming: 6 bases; junction bases outside the gene matches: 4. This CDR3 spans 13 amino acids. Per the germline V gene, CDR1 is KGHSH and CDR2 is LQKENI. This CDR3 is CASSPEGAHGYTF. CDR3 nucleotide sequence: TGTGCCAGCTCACCCGAGGGGGCTCATGGCTACACCTTC.

This rearrangement joins TRBV6-5 to TRBJ2-7; maybe TRBD1 (6 bases). Trimming shortened V by 5 bases and J by 3 bases, and 14 bases separated the two germline ends. Per germline, CDR1 MNHEY and CDR2 SVGAGI. This CDR3 has 14 amino acids. The CDR3 region is CASSRTGSVYEQYF. CDR3 in DNA: TGTGCCAGCAGTCGTACAGGGAGTGTCTACGAGCAGTACTTC.

J is TRBJ1-2 and V is TRBV27; TRBD1 agrees at 10 bases. The trim removed 5 bases at V and 2 bases at J, leaving 17 bases unmatched. The germline gives CDR1 MNHEY, CDR2 SMNVEV (reference sequence). CDR3 length: 19 amino acids. CDR3 DNA sequence: TGTGCCAGCAGTCCCACCAACTCGCGGACAGGGGGTTACAACTATGGCTACACCTTC. It specifies CASSPTNSRTGGYNYGYTF.

The V call is TRBV2, the J call TRBJ2-3, with TRBD2 matching over 8 bases. In germline, CDR1 is SNHLY, CDR2 FYNNEI. With 5 bases clipped from V and 1 base from J, the junction kept 8 bases outside the gene matches. The CDR3 extends over 16 amino acids. This CDR3 is CASSTLSGTGTDTQYF. CDR3 sequence (DNA): TGTGCCAGCAGTACCCTTAGCGGGACCGGCACAGATACGCAGTATTTT.

The chain joins TRBV7-9 to TRBJ2-5; D might be TRBD2 (6 bases). The CDR3 has 14 residues. Trimming took 5 bases from V and 1 from J, leaving 11 bases between them. Germline V gene data show CDR1 as SEHNR and CDR2 as FQNEAQ (reference sequence). This CDR3 is CASSPWDSQETQYF. The CDR3 DNA reads TGTGCCAGCAGCCCGTGGGACTCCCAAGAGACCCAGTACTTC. The entire variable domain, with the rest obtained from reference TRBV7-9 and TRBJ2-5, is as follows: DTGVSQNPRHKITKRGQNVTFRCDPISEHNRLYWYRQTLGQGPEFLTYFQNEAQLEKSRLLSDRFSAERPKGSFSTLEIQRTEQGDSAMYLCASSPWDSQETQYFGPGTRLLVL.

V usage is TRBV29-1 and J usage is TRBJ2-1; maybe TRBD2 (6 bases). CDR1 is SQVTM and CDR2 is ANQGSEA in the germline V gene. The CDR3 length is 15 residues. Trimming removed 6 bases from V and 1 base from J, with 16 bases in between. The CDR3 is CSVGSGFVSYNEQFF. Written as DNA, the CDR3 is TGCAGCGTGGGGAGCGGGTTCGTTTCCTACAATGAGCAGTTCTTC.

V and J are TRBV14 and TRBJ2-1; possibly TRBD2 for D (6 bases). CDR3 length: 15 residues. The germline V gene has CDR1 SGHDN and CDR2 FVKESK. V shed 3 bases and J shed 8 bases, with 17 bases lying between them. CDR3 amino acids: CASSHRVGGKDEQFF. Here the CDR3 DNA reads TGTGCCAGCAGCCATCGTGTGGGGGGTAAAGATGAGCAGTTCTTC.

This chain joins TRBV6-6 and TRBJ2-7, with 7 bases matching TRBD1. J lost 5 bases, V lost 6 bases, and 4 bases had no gene match. Germline CDR1 is MNHNY and CDR2 is SVGAGI (reference sequence). The CDR3 has 12 residues. CDR3 in DNA: TGTGCCAGCAGCCTGACAGGGCACGAGCAGTACTTC. Protein sequence: CASSLTGHEQYF.

The rearrangement uses TRBV4-2 and TRBJ1-2; 7 nucleotides agree with TRBD1. CDR1 LGHNA and CDR2 YNFKEQ come from the germline V gene. V lost 0 bases and J lost 8; bases outside the gene matches: 6. The CDR3 is 14 amino acids. CDR3 region: CASSQDTHRGGYTF. For the CDR3, the DNA is TGTGCCAGCAGCCAAGATACCCACAGGGGAGGCTACACCTTC.

The genes are TRBV18 and TRBJ1-4; 7 bases line up with TRBD1. The CDR3 is 15 amino acids. Germline CDR1 and CDR2: KGHSH and LQKENI. The V and J ends lost 0 bases and 4 bases, in that order; junction bases with no gene match: 2. This CDR3 reads CASSPPGQFNEKLFF. The CDR3 DNA reads TGTGCCAGCTCACCACCGGGACAGTTTAATGAAAAACTGTTTTTT.

Worth noting for this clone: The junction departs from germline at one end; a sequencing error may be responsible. The chain is built from TRBV5-1 and TRBJ2-3; 11 bases align to TRBD1. This CDR3 spans 18 amino acids. Germline V gene sequence: CDR1 SGHRS, CDR2 YFSETQ. The CDR3 sequence is CASSPEFHSDRGRLHTDF. The CDR3 DNA reads as TGCGCCAGCAGCCCAGAGTTTCATTCGGACAGGGGGCGCCTGCACACGGATTTT.

The J gene is TRBJ2-1, the V gene TRBV7-2; no firm D call. Deletions cut 3 bases from V and 12 bases from J, with 12 bases between. Germline CDR1 is SGHTA and CDR2 is FQGNSA. This CDR3 region has 12 residues. CDR3 sequence reads: CASSFITVSQFF. CDR3 nucleotides: TGTGCCAGCAGCTTCATTACGGTATCGCAGTTCTTC.

The CDR3 loop reads CASSESGGNLYNEQFF. The CDR3 nucleotides are TGTGCCAGCAGTGAATCGGGCGGGAACCTCTACAATGAGCAGTTCTTC. The V gene is TRBV25-1, the J gene TRBJ2-1; D perhaps matches TRBD2 (6 bases). The germline CDR1 and CDR2 sequences are MGHDK and SYGVNS. V gave up 1 base and J gave up 3 bases, with 13 bases separating them. CDR3 length equals 16 residues.

This chain connects TRBV5-4 to TRBJ2-7, with a tentative D call TRBD2 (5 bases). The CDR3 is 13 amino acids. Germline-derived CDR1 and CDR2 are SGHNT and YYREEE (reference sequence). The germline V and J ends were trimmed by 2 bases and 5 bases, with 11 bases remaining between them. In DNA, the CDR3 is TGTGCCAGCAGCTTACGGGATGCCGACGAGCAGTACTTC. Translating gives CASSLRDADEQYF. The full variable domain, rest sourced from reference TRBV5-4 and TRBJ2-7, is ETGVTQSPTHLIKTRGQQVTLRCSSQSGHNTVSWYQQALGQGPQFIFQYYREEENGRGNFPPRFSGLQFPNYSSELNVNALELDDSALYLCASSLRDADEQYFGPGTRLTVT.

The chain combines TRBV29-1 with TRBJ2-1; 12 bases map to TRBD2. Germline lookup yields CDR1 SQVTM and CDR2 ANQGSEA. This CDR3 comprises 14 residues. J lost 6 bases, V lost 6 bases, and 6 bases had no gene match. The CDR3 nucleotides are TGCAGCGTGGACCGACTAGCGGGAGCCAATGAGCAGTTCTTC. It translates to CSVDRLAGANEQFF.

This chain joins TRBV15 and TRBJ2-3, with D possibly being TRBD2 (5 bases). Germline V gene data show CDR1 as LNHNV and CDR2 as YYDKDF (reference sequence). Deletions cut 3 bases from V and 8 bases from J, with 15 bases between. The length of the CDR3 is 14 residues. Here the CDR3 DNA reads TGTGCCACCAGCAGTATCGCTTGGGAGCGTACGCAGTATTTT. Its protein is CATSSIAWERTQYF.

The chain couples TRBV5-1 to TRBJ2-1, with TRBD2 matching 7 bases. CDR3 length: 12 residues. Germline V gene data show CDR1 as SGHRS and CDR2 as YFSETQ. V lost 4 bases, J lost 9 bases, and 4 bases stayed unmatched. CDR3 bases: TGCGCCAGCAGCCGACTAGCTGGTGAGCAGTTCTTC. Translation gives CASSRLAGEQFF.